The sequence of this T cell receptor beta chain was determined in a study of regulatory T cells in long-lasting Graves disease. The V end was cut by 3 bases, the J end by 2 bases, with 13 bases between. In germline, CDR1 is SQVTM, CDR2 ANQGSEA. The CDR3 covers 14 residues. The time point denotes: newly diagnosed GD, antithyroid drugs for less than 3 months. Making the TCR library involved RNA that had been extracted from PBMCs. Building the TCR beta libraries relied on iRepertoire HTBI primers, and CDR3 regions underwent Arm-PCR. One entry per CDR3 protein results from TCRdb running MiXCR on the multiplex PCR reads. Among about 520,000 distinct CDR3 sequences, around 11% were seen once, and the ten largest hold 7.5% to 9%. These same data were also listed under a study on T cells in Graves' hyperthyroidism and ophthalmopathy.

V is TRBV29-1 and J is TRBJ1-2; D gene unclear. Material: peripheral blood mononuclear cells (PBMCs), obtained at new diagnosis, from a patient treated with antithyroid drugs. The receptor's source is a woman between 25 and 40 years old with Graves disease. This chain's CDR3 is CSVEGSTLNYGYTF. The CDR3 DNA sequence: TGCAGCGTTGAGGGCTCAACTTTGAACTATGGCTACACCTTC.